This entry describes one T cell receptor beta chain. Per germline, CDR1 SGHNT and CDR2 YENEEA. This CDR3 spans 15 amino acids. Losses at the gene ends were 2 bases for V and 3 bases for J; bases not matched to a gene: 6. These data belong to a study of blood T cell repertoires in COVID-19. Study-wide context: The cDNA or gDNA used as material had been derived from T cells, B-cell-depleted T cells, or PBMCs.

In the authors' workflow: The assay estimated nucleated cells by amplifying reference gene primers. The table came from immunoSEQ multiplex PCR; TCRdb's copy has only in-frame clones and leaves some out. V, J and clone size are taken as reported in that table, and D and trimming were inferred from the DNA itself. Of over 45,000 clones in the sample, about 76% are singletons; the top ten hold about 18%. The sequenced material came from peripheral blood. The clonotype originates from a human donor with active or convalescent COVID-19. The donor label of this sample is uncertain. The chain uses TRBV11-3 and TRBJ2-7; 8 nucleotides align to TRBD2. CDR3 residues: CASSLLAGGFYEQYF. DNA of the CDR3: TGTGCCAGCAGCTTACTGGCGGGAGGCTTCTACGAGCAGTACTTC.